The 27 T cell receptor beta chains below all came from one sample that was sequenced in a study of T cells in Graves' hyperthyroidism and ophthalmopathy. Amplification yielded TCR beta CDR3 regions, with RNA transcripts as the source. TCR CDR3 underwent first-round RT-PCR with the HTBI primer set. Each CDR3 protein gets one entry after TCRdb re-called the multiplex PCR reads with MiXCR. The sample contains a few hundred thousand distinct CDR3 sequences, about 15% of which appear only once. Sequencing was performed on blood. These receptors were taken from a woman in her twenties or thirties with Graves' hyperthyroidism that later progressed to Graves' ophthalmopathy.

The rearrangement joins TRBV5-4 to TRBJ2-2; TRBD2 is a possible D gene (5 bases). This CDR3 contains 15 residues. CDR1 is SGHNT, CDR2 YYREEE, per germline (reference sequence). V lost 1 base to trimming and J lost 0 bases, with 7 bases between them. The CDR3 protein is CASSLSLANTGELFF. CDR3 bases: TGTGCCAGCAGCTTGTCACTAGCGAACACCGGGGAGCTGTTTTTT.

This rearrangement joins TRBV6-2 or TRBV6-3 to TRBJ2-4; maybe TRBD1 (6 bases). V was shortened by 4 bases and J by 1 base, with 17 bases between the two germline ends. In germline, CDR1 is MNHEY, CDR2 SVGEGT. The CDR3 loop spans 17 amino acids. CDR3 coding DNA: TGTGCCAGCAGTTTACGCGGACAGCCCCTTGCCAAAAACATTCAGTACTTC. This translates into CASSLRGQPLAKNIQYF.

Many counts were recorded for this clonotype. The V call is TRBV24-1, the J call TRBJ1-5; D not certain. CDR1 and CDR2 from the germline V gene are KGHDR and SFDVKD. Trimming removed 3 bases at V and 8 bases at J, with 7 bases between. The CDR3 length is 12 residues. CDR3 amino acids: CATSDGVKPQHF. The DNA for the CDR3 is TGTGCCACCAGTGATGGGGTGAAGCCCCAGCATTTT.

This clonotype was seen at least ten times. This chain uses TRBV19 with TRBJ2-1; maybe TRBD2 (5 bases). Germline V CDR1 and CDR2: LNHDA, SQIVND (reference sequence). V was clipped by 8 bases and J by 6 bases, with 14 bases between them. The CDR3 consists of 13 residues. This chain's CDR3 is CASGELGGNEQFF. The CDR3 nucleotides are TGTGCCAGTGGGGAACTAGGTGGCAATGAGCAGTTCTTC.

The sample holds a few counts of this clonotype. The V call is TRBV7-9, the J call TRBJ2-7; D ambiguous. Germline V gene sequence: CDR1 SEHNR, CDR2 FQNEAQ (reference sequence). Trimming stripped 0 bases from V and 4 bases from J, with 13 bases between. The CDR3 contains 15 residues. CDR3 region: CASSLAADGPYEQYF. For the CDR3, the DNA is TGTGCCAGCAGCTTAGCGGCCGACGGCCCTTACGAGCAGTACTTC.

The chain employs TRBV6-4 and TRBJ2-2; 8 bases map to TRBD1. V shed 5 bases and J 4 bases; nucleotides not matched to a gene: 9. This CDR3 is built from 16 residues. Germline CDR1 reads MRHNA; CDR2 reads SNTAGT. The CDR3 region is CASSSRQGLTTGELFF. CDR3 sequence (DNA): TGTGCCAGCAGTTCCCGACAGGGGCTTACCACCGGGGAGCTGTTTTTT.

This clonotype was recorded a few times. The chain recombines TRBV18 with TRBJ1-2; D gene uncertain. Germline-derived CDR1 and CDR2 are KGHSH and LQKENI. This CDR3 spans 12 amino acids. Trimming removed 2 bases at V and 3 bases at J, with 4 bases between. In DNA form, the CDR3 reads TGTGCCAGCTCACCATGGGACTATGGCTACACCTTC. Encoded protein: CASSPWDYGYTF.

This clonotype was seen at least ten times. The chain employs TRBV5-1 and TRBJ1-2; 8 positions match TRBD1. The CDR3 is 15 residues long. CDR1 and CDR2 from the germline V gene are SGHRS and YFSETQ. The trim removed 2 bases at V and 2 bases at J, leaving 5 bases unmatched. CDR3 in DNA: TGCGCCAGCAGCTTACAGGGGGACTCCAACTATGGCTACACCTTC. This sequence encodes CASSLQGDSNYGYTF.

The chain combines TRBV6-6 with TRBJ2-2; D not resolved. V lost 0 bases and J lost 8, with 10 bases in between. CDR1 is MNHNY and CDR2 is SVGAGI in the germline V gene (reference sequence). The CDR3 spans 14 residues. CDR3 sequence reads: CASSYSWEMGELFF. CDR3 in DNA: TGTGCCAGCAGTTACTCGTGGGAAATGGGGGAGCTGTTTTTT.

This clonotype was observed at least ten times. The chain is built from TRBV11-2 and TRBJ2-7; D uncertain. The CDR3 is 13 residues long. The V and J ends lost 2 bases and 2 bases respectively, with 7 bases between them. CDR1 is SGHAT, CDR2 FQNNGV, per germline. The CDR3 spells CASSLKPTYEQYF. The CDR3 nucleotides are TGTGCCAGCAGCTTAAAGCCCACCTACGAGCAGTACTTC. Full variable domain (rest looked up from reference TRBV11-2 and TRBJ2-7): EAGVAQSPRYKIIEKRQSVAFWCNPISGHATLYWYQQILGQGPKLLIQFQNNGVVDDSQLPKDRFSAERLKGVDSTLKIQPAKLEDSAVYLCASSLKPTYEQYFGPGTRLTVT.

This clonotype was seen many times. The J gene is TRBJ2-1, the V gene TRBV11-2; 9 bases are a match to TRBD2. CDR3 length: 14 residues. Germline V gene lookup returns CDR1 SGHAT and CDR2 FQNNGV. The V segment lost 11 bases and the J segment 9 bases; nucleotides outside the gene matches: 14. CDR3 in amino acids: CAVGPGGRVGEQFF. The CDR3, as DNA: TGTGCCGTAGGCCCGGGCGGGAGGGTTGGTGAGCAGTTCTTC.

Ten or more counts support this clonotype. This chain uses TRBV14 with TRBJ1-2, with 9 bases matching TRBD1. The CDR3 extends over 15 amino acids. Germline V gene data show CDR1 as SGHDN and CDR2 as FVKESK. With V trimmed by 4 bases and J by 3 bases, 6 bases remained unmatched. The CDR3 region has the DNA TGTGCCAGCAGCCGAGCCCGGACAGGGGACTATGGCTACACCTTC. It codes for CASSRARTGDYGYTF.

CDR3 coding DNA: TGTGCCAGCAGCCGACAGGGGACAAAAACCGGGGAGCTGTTTTTT. It is translated as CASSRQGTKTGELFF. The gene calls are TRBV14 and TRBJ2-2; 8 nucleotides agree with TRBD1. Trimming at V came to 4 bases and at J to 5 bases, leaving 6 bases not matched to a gene. The germline CDR1 and CDR2 sequences are SGHDN and FVKESK. The CDR3 runs 15 residues. Variable domain in full (rest from reference TRBV14 and TRBJ2-2): EAGVTQFPSHSVIEKGQTVTLRCDPISGHDNLYWYRRVMGKEIKFLLHFVKESKQDESGMPNNRFLAERTGGTYSTLKVQPAELEDSGVYFCASSRQGTKTGELFFGEGSRLTVL.

This clonotype turned up a few times. The chain uses TRBV15 and TRBJ2-3; tentatively, D is TRBD1 (6 bases). The CDR3 is 15 amino acids. Per germline, CDR1 LNHNV and CDR2 YYDKDF (reference sequence). V was cut by 0 bases and J by 5 bases, with 12 bases left in between. CDR3 in DNA: TGTGCCACCAGCAGAGAGGCAGGGGCGGGAGATACGCAGTATTTT. Translated, it gives CATSREAGAGDTQYF.

The rearrangement uses TRBV6-1 and TRBJ2-7; either TRBD1 or TRBD2 may fit D (5 bases each). The V end lost 6 bases, the J end lost 6 bases, and 15 bases lay between the germline ends. The length of the CDR3 is 13 residues. CDR1 is MNHNS and CDR2 is SASEGT in the germline V gene. This CDR3 is CASRRGRLAEQYF. The DNA of the CDR3 is TGTGCCAGCAGACGGGGACGCCTGGCCGAGCAGTACTTC.

The sample holds a few counts of this clonotype. The chain recombines TRBV5-1 with TRBJ2-2, with 8 positions matching TRBD1. Germline V lookup: CDR1 SGHRS, CDR2 YFSETQ. After removal of 4 bases from V and 0 bases from J, the junction contained 5 bases not matched to a gene. The CDR3 loop spans 16 amino acids. CDR3 bases: TGCGCCAGCAGCCCTGGACAGGGCTCGAACACCGGGGAGCTGTTTTTT. This codes for CASSPGQGSNTGELFF.

There are many counts of this clonotype. The chain recombines TRBV11-2 with TRBJ1-5, with TRBD1 matching over 8 bases. The junction had 3 bases not matched to a gene; V was cut back by 5 bases and J by 3 bases. Germline V lookup: CDR1 SGHAT, CDR2 FQNNGV. This CDR3 has 14 amino acids. CDR3 in amino acids: CASSRTGSNQPQHF. The CDR3 coding sequence is TGTGCCAGCAGCCGGACAGGGTCCAATCAGCCCCAGCATTTT.

This clonotype was seen many times. The DNA of the CDR3 is TGTGCCAGCAGTATTGACTATGGCTACACCTTC. Its translation: CASSIDYGYTF. The chain combines TRBV28 with TRBJ1-2; no firm D call. Germline CDR1 reads MDHEN; CDR2 reads SYDVKM. The CDR3 extends over 11 amino acids. With 5 bases removed from V and 3 bases from J, the gap between germline ends came to 4 bases.

The rearrangement links TRBV11-2 to TRBJ2-5; 9 bases are shared with TRBD2. Germline trimming cut 5 bases from V and 4 bases from J; bases unmatched to any gene: 11. CDR1 and CDR2 (germline): SGHAT, FQNNGV. There are 16 residues in the CDR3. CDR3 loop: CASSKGSSGSRETQYF. CDR3 DNA: TGTGCCAGCAGCAAAGGTAGTAGCGGGAGTCGAGAGACCCAGTACTTC.

The J gene is TRBJ1-4, the V gene TRBV20-1; tentative D call: TRBD1 (6 bases). Trimming stripped 6 bases from V and 4 bases from J, with 9 bases between. The CDR3 length is 12 residues. Germline loops: CDR1 DFQATT, CDR2 SNEGSKA (reference sequence). CDR3 in amino acids: CSADSRNEKLFF. The DNA of the CDR3 is TGCAGTGCGGACAGCCGTAATGAAAAACTGTTTTTT.

This clonotype was seen only a few times. The chain joins TRBV9 to TRBJ2-5, with D unresolved. V shed 0 bases and J shed 5 bases, with 17 bases lying between them. The CDR3 has 16 residues. Looked up from germline, CDR1 is SGDLS and CDR2 is YYNGEE. CDR3 amino acids: CASSVEGYGPEETQYF. CDR3 sequence (DNA): TGTGCCAGCAGCGTAGAAGGGTATGGCCCAGAGGAGACCCAGTACTTC.

This clonotype was picked up many times. The V gene is TRBV28, the J gene TRBJ1-1; D is unresolved. Germline V lookup: CDR1 MDHEN, CDR2 SYDVKM. V lost 3 bases and J 0 bases, leaving 14 bases between the germline ends. The CDR3 contains 16 residues. The CDR3 DNA is TGTGCCAGCAGTTTGTTTTTCGGGGATATGAACACTGAAGCTTTCTTT. This codes for CASSLFFGDMNTEAFF.

The chain couples TRBV7-6 to TRBJ2-2, with 9 nucleotides matching TRBD1. The CDR3 covers 17 residues. Germline V lookup: CDR1 SGHVS, CDR2 FNYEAQ. V shed 5 bases, J shed 5 bases, and the junction held 12 bases outside the gene matches. CDR3 in amino acids: CASSLHGGQGLTGELFF. The CDR3 DNA is TGTGCCAGCAGCCTCCACGGGGGACAGGGCTTAACCGGGGAGCTGTTTTTT.

The V and J genes are TRBV19 and TRBJ2-2; 8 bases match TRBD1. The J segment lost 8 bases and the V segment lost 5 bases, leaving 4 bases of the junction unmatched. Per the germline V gene, CDR1 is LNHDA and CDR2 is SQIVND (reference sequence). The CDR3 has 13 residues. DNA of the CDR3: TGTGCCAGTAGTCAGAGGGACAGGGGGGAGCTGTTTTTT. Protein product: CASSQRDRGELFF.

Ten or more counts support this clonotype. V gene TRBV3-1 combines with J gene TRBJ1-2, with D perhaps matching TRBD1 (6 bases). The germline CDR1 and CDR2 sequences are LGHDT and YNNKEL (reference sequence). CDR3 length: 16 residues. Trimming shortened V by 4 bases and J by 8 bases, and 23 bases separated the two germline ends. The DNA for the CDR3 is TGTGCCAGCAGCCGAAACAGGGCCTTGGGAGGTGTGGGCTACACCTTC. It encodes CASSRNRALGGVGYTF.

As regards this clonotype: Germline and junction disagree at one end, which may indicate a read error. The chain carries TRBV18 and TRBJ1-1; the match to TRBD1 covers 9 bases. Germline V CDR1 and CDR2: KGHSH, LQKENI. This CDR3 has 17 amino acids. This CDR3 is CASSPLATGGALTEALF. The DNA for the CDR3 is TGTGCCAGCTCACCACTTGCGACAGGGGGGGCCCTCACTGAAGCTCTCTTT.

This CDR3 is CASSSNLGSSRREQYF. The CDR3 DNA is TGTGCCAGCAGCTCCAACTTAGGGAGTTCTCGACGCGAGCAGTACTTC. This chain uses TRBV7-9 with TRBJ2-7; perhaps TRBD2 as D (5 bases). The CDR3 is made up of 16 amino acids. V was cut by 4 bases and J by 6 bases, with 22 bases left in between. CDR1 is SEHNR and CDR2 is FQNEAQ in the germline V gene (reference sequence).